These 21 T cell receptor beta chains came from one sample sequenced in a study of molecular identifiers for immune sequencing clone quantification. TCRdb independently ran MiXCR on the PCR reads; one entry per CDR3 protein. This sample carries more than 450,000 distinct CDR3 sequences, around 23% of them seen once, and the ten largest clones take around 0.79%. Sequencing was performed on naive CD8+ T cells from blood, with Jurkat cell RNA spiked in. Indicated subset: FACS-sorted CD8+CD4-CCR7+CD45RA+ naive T cells. The receptors were gathered from a human donor in good health. Some libraries in this study had Jurkat cell RNA spiked in.

In its sample, this clonotype was seen a few times. V usage is TRBV7-3 and J usage is TRBJ2-2; D is possibly TRBD2 (5 bases). Trimming removed 11 bases from V and 0 bases from J, with 7 bases in between. CDR3 length: 12 residues. Germline V CDR1 and CDR2: SGHTA, FQGTGA. CDR3 loop: CAGGTNTGELFF. CDR3 coding DNA: TGTGCCGGAGGAACGAACACCGGGGAGCTGTTTTTT.

This clonotype was recorded many times. The rearrangement uses TRBV29-1 and TRBJ2-3; TRBD2 matches at 7 bases. The CDR3 covers 11 residues. Germline-derived CDR1 and CDR2 are SQVTM and ANQGSEA. The V and J ends lost 6 bases and 6 bases, in that order; junction bases with no gene match: 3. CDR3 protein: CSVTSVDTQYF. DNA of the CDR3: TGCAGCGTCACTAGCGTGGATACGCAGTATTTT.

The chain is built from TRBV19 and TRBJ2-3; 12 bases map to TRBD2. CDR1 LNHDA and CDR2 SQIVND come from the germline V gene (reference sequence). V gave up 7 bases and J gave up 9 bases; unmatched junction bases: 8. The CDR3 runs 14 residues. CDR3 DNA sequence: TGTGCCAGTAATCACGGACTAGCGGGGTCCACGCAGTATTTT. It translates to CASNHGLAGSTQYF.

This clonotype has at least ten counts. The chain combines TRBV5-6 with TRBJ2-7, with D possibly being TRBD1 (6 bases). The ends were cut back, 1 base at V and 11 bases at J, with 13 bases in the middle. Germline V gene lookup returns CDR1 SGHDT and CDR2 YYEEEE. This CDR3 has 12 amino acids. The CDR3: CASSLYPGQEYF. The CDR3 DNA reads as TGTGCCAGCAGCTTGTACCCGGGACAAGAGTACTTC.

This chain connects TRBV27 to TRBJ2-5; D gene unclear. This CDR3 has 13 amino acids. V shed 2 bases and J shed 6 bases, with 10 bases lying between them. Germline V CDR1 and CDR2: MNHEY, SMNVEV (reference sequence). The CDR3 region has the DNA TGTGCCAGCAGTTTAAAGGGCTCGAAGACCCAGTACTTC. Protein product: CASSLKGSKTQYF.

As regards this clonotype: A clone one base away is much larger, so this may be a read error. The chain couples TRBV6-5 to TRBJ2-1; 9 bases align to TRBD1. Trimming took 6 bases from V and 10 from J; bases not matched to a gene: 10. This CDR3 is built from 14 residues. From germline, CDR1 is MNHEY and CDR2 SVGAGI. DNA of the CDR3: TGTGCCAGCAGCGAAACCGGGACAGGGAGAGAGCAGTTCTTC. Translated: CASSETGTGREQFF.

The chain couples TRBV6-5 to TRBJ2-7; a weak D match, TRBD1 (6 bases). The V end lost 3 bases, the J end lost 2 bases, and 23 bases lay between the germline ends. Germline V lookup: CDR1 MNHEY, CDR2 SVGAGI. The CDR3 length is 18 residues. DNA for the CDR3: TGTGCCAGCAGTTATACCCCCTTGGACGGGACAACCACCTACGAGCAGTACTTC. This gives the protein CASSYTPLDGTTTYEQYF.

For this clonotype: The junction does not match germline at one end; this may be a read error. The chain combines TRBV27 with TRBJ2-7; 7 bases agree with TRBD2. The CDR3 sequence is 15 residues long. The germline V gene encodes CDR1 MNHEY and CDR2 SMNVEV (reference sequence). Written as DNA, the CDR3 is TGTGCCAGCAGTGTAGCGGGTAAACTTCCCTACGAGCAGTCCTTC. Its protein product is CASSVAGKLPYEQSF.

Comments on this clonotype: A much larger clone lies a single base off, so this may be a read error. The chain is built from TRBV6-2 or TRBV6-3 and TRBJ1-1; D is unresolved. The CDR3 runs 12 residues. Germline CDR1 is MNHEY and CDR2 is SVGEGT. V lost 6 bases to trimming and J lost 3 bases, with 8 bases between them. The CDR3 region is CASSIMHTEAFF. The CDR3 DNA reads as TGTGCCAGCAGCATCATGCACACTGAAGCTTTCTTT.

This clonotype occurred a few times. This chain uses TRBV29-1 with TRBJ2-7; D gene ambiguous. V lost 4 bases and J 4 bases, leaving 5 bases between the germline ends. The CDR3 consists of 10 residues. Germline V gives CDR1 SQVTM, CDR2 ANQGSEA. CDR3 in amino acids: CSVVEYEQYF. CDR3 in DNA: TGCAGCGTTGTCGAATACGAGCAGTACTTC.

This clonotype was counted a few times. The chain employs TRBV9 and TRBJ2-1; 7 bases align to TRBD1. This CDR3 spans 16 amino acids. Trimming removed 6 bases from V and 7 bases from J; junction bases left unmatched: 16. Germline CDR1 and CDR2: SGDLS and YYNGEE. CDR3 DNA: TGTGCCAGCAACCAACAAAGCCGAGGGGGCATGAATGAGCAGTTCTTC. This gives the protein CASNQQSRGGMNEQFF.

V gene TRBV19 combines with J gene TRBJ2-3; D is perhaps TRBD2 (5 bases). This CDR3 spans 15 amino acids. Germline V lookup: CDR1 LNHDA, CDR2 SQIVND (reference sequence). With 3 bases removed from V and 7 bases from J, the gap between germline ends came to 17 bases. The CDR3 DNA reads as TGTGCCAGTAGTATTCGAGGGAACATGGTTTATACGCAGTATTTT. This gives the protein CASSIRGNMVYTQYF.

This sequence joins TRBV20-1 and TRBJ2-7; possible D gene TRBD2, 6 bases. CDR1 and CDR2 from the germline V gene are DFQATT and SNEGSKA (reference sequence). The V gene lost 3 bases and the J gene lost 1 base, with 13 bases spanning the gap. CDR3 length: 14 residues. CDR3 amino acids: CSASVRERSYEQYF. CDR3 nucleotides: TGCAGTGCTAGTGTACGGGAGAGGTCCTACGAGCAGTACTTC.

To note about this clonotype: This may come from a read error, since a much larger clone is one base off. The V gene is TRBV27, the J gene TRBJ1-6; D is undetermined. CDR1 and CDR2 from the germline V gene are MNHEY and SMNVEV (reference sequence). Trimming stripped 2 bases from V and 8 bases from J, with 19 bases between. CDR3 size: 17 residues. CDR3 DNA: TGTGCCAGCAGTTTACGTACAGCATACGTTTCTCATTCACCCCTCCACTTT. It is translated as CASSLRTAYVSHSPLHF.

In this sample, this clonotype turned up a few times. This chain links TRBV7-9 with TRBJ2-1; perhaps TRBD2 as D (6 bases). The CDR3 loop spans 16 amino acids. Germline CDR1 and CDR2: SEHNR and FQNEAQ (reference sequence). Trimming cost V 2 bases and J 7 bases, with 18 bases left between them. The CDR3: CASSLWASERMNEQFF. CDR3 DNA: TGTGCCAGCAGCTTATGGGCTAGCGAAAGGATGAATGAGCAGTTCTTC.

This clonotype was seen repeatedly, ten times or more. This chain joins TRBV29-1 and TRBJ2-2, with 7 bases lining up with TRBD1. The CDR3 is 14 amino acids. From germline, CDR1 is SQVTM and CDR2 ANQGSEA. V was clipped by 3 bases and J by 3 bases; unmatched bases: 4. For the CDR3, the DNA is TGCAGCGTTGACGGGCAGGGGGACACCGGGGAGCTGTTTTTT. Translation: CSVDGQGDTGELFF.

This clonotype has ten or more counts. The chain recombines TRBV7-9 with TRBJ2-1; unclear D gene. Deletions cut 4 bases from V and 0 bases from J, with 13 bases between. Germline-derived CDR1 and CDR2 are SEHNR and FQNEAQ (reference sequence). CDR3 length: 16 residues. The CDR3 reads CASSSRTRSSYNEQFF. As DNA, the CDR3 is TGTGCCAGCAGCTCCCGGACCCGAAGCTCCTACAATGAGCAGTTCTTC.

With regard to this clonotype: This may stem from a read error, because a much larger clone lies one nucleotide away. The J gene is TRBJ1-1, the V gene TRBV7-2; 8 positions match TRBD1. Trimming took 1 base from V and 3 from J; bases not matched to a gene: 7. The length of the CDR3 is 16 residues. The germline CDR1 and CDR2 sequences are SGHTA and FQGNSA. The DNA for the CDR3 is TGTGCCAGCAGCTTAGGGACAGGGTGGTCATACACTGAAGCTTTCTTT. Translated: CASSLGTGWSYTEAFF.

This clonotype was picked up a small number of times. This chain connects TRBV4-3 to TRBJ2-3; D unclear. V shed 0 bases and J shed 4 bases, with 23 bases lying between them. The CDR3 sequence is 19 residues long. Germline loops: CDR1 LGHNA, CDR2 YSLEER. CDR3 DNA: TGCGCCAGCAGCCAAGATCCACTCTCCCCTTGGCCCAGTCCAGATACGCAGTATTTT. Amino acids: CASSQDPLSPWPSPDTQYF.

In its sample, this clonotype was seen a few times. The chain couples TRBV12-3 or TRBV12-4 to TRBJ1-1, with D unresolved. The CDR3 runs to 13 residues. Trimming took 4 bases from V and 5 from J, leaving 11 bases between them. The chain's CDR3 is CASSSRAKTEAFF. DNA of the CDR3: TGTGCCAGCAGTTCACGAGCCAAGACTGAAGCTTTCTTT.

The genes are TRBV28 and TRBJ1-6; 8 positions match TRBD1. V trimming: 4 bases; J trimming: 13 bases; junction bases outside the gene matches: 15. This CDR3 contains 16 residues. The germline gives CDR1 MDHEN, CDR2 SYDVKM. Here the CDR3 reads CASSSSTGVPPMPLHF. CDR3 in DNA: TGTGCCAGCAGTTCCTCGACAGGGGTACCACCGATGCCCCTCCACTTT.